Below are 26 T cell receptor beta chains sequenced from a single sample in a study of shared clonotypes between healthy human individuals. Sequencing used immunoSEQ multiplex PCR; TCRdb keeps in-frame clones, though not all of them. Of more than 2,000,000 clones in the sample, 85% to 95% were seen once. Material for sequencing was naive CD4+ T cells from PBMCs. Subset specified: CD45RA+ positively selected. All receptors derive from a man between 18 and 35 years old in good health. Some clones in this sample may be carry-over from other donors' samples.

The chain links TRBV5-1 to TRBJ1-1, with D unresolved. The V end was cut by 4 bases, the J end by 4 bases, with 17 bases between. The CDR3 consists of 15 residues. Germline values: CDR1 SGHRS, CDR2 YFSETQ. The DNA for the CDR3 is TGCGCCAGCAGCCCCGACCGCCCCGGGAGCACTGAAGCTTTCTTT. Protein: CASSPDRPGSTEAFF.

V and J are TRBV12-1 and TRBJ2-3. TRBV12-1 represents a pseudogene. This CDR3 region has 15 residues. The CDR3 DNA is TGTGCCAGCAGCTTCTCAGGCGGTGAGACAGATACGCAGTATTTT. Amino acids: CASSFSGGETDTQYF.

This chain uses TRBV6-5 with TRBJ2-1; 10 nucleotides align to TRBD1. J gave up 9 bases and V 5 bases, and 10 bases lay outside the gene matches. The CDR3 runs 15 residues. Germline V gene sequence: CDR1 MNHEY, CDR2 SVGAGI. CDR3 sequence: CASSRQGARGGEQFF. In DNA form, the CDR3 reads TGTGCCAGCAGTCGACAGGGGGCGCGTGGTGGTGAGCAGTTCTTC.

This chain joins TRBV6-5 and TRBJ2-5; D is perhaps TRBD2 (5 bases). CDR3 length equals 13 residues. Germline-derived CDR1 and CDR2 are MNHEY and SVGAGI. V dropped 5 bases and J dropped 5 bases, with 12 bases sitting between them. The CDR3 nucleotides are TGTGCCAGCAGTCGGGGAAATTCGGAGACCCAGTACTTC. It is translated as CASSRGNSETQYF.

The genes are TRBV2 and TRBJ1-1; D is uncertain. From germline, CDR1 is SNHLY and CDR2 FYNNEI. CDR3 length: 15 residues. Trimming removed 6 bases at V and 0 bases at J, with 14 bases between. This CDR3 reads CASRRRSPVNTEAFF. CDR3 in DNA: TGTGCCAGCAGGCGGAGGAGTCCAGTGAACACTGAAGCTTTCTTT.

The chain links TRBV28 to TRBJ2-7, with TRBD2 as a possible D gene (5 bases). The V gene lost 4 bases and the J gene lost 0 bases, with 19 bases spanning the gap. Looked up from germline, CDR1 is MDHEN and CDR2 is SYDVKM. CDR3 length: 17 residues. CDR3 sequence: CASSYPPAGRSSYEQYF. CDR3 nucleotide sequence: TGTGCCAGCAGTTACCCCCCCGCGGGCCGAAGCTCCTACGAGCAGTACTTC.

This chain links TRBV28 with TRBJ1-3; D may be TRBD1 (5 bases). Trimming stripped 6 bases from V and 1 base from J, with 10 bases between. Germline CDR1 MDHEN, CDR2 SYDVKM. This CDR3 region has 14 residues. The CDR3 nucleotides are TGTGCCAGCAGCCGAACAGGTTCTGGAAACACCATATATTTT. Translated, it gives CASSRTGSGNTIYF.

The gene calls are TRBV9 and TRBJ2-7, with D possibly TRBD1 on 6 matching bases. Trimming removed 3 bases at V and 3 bases at J, with 16 bases between. The CDR3 consists of 15 residues. Germline assignment: CDR1 SGDLS and CDR2 YYNGEE. CDR3 nucleotide sequence: TGTGCCAGCAGCGCGTACTCAGGGGATGGCTACGAGCAGTACTTC. Translation gives CASSAYSGDGYEQYF. The whole variable domain, remainder taken from reference TRBV9 and TRBJ2-7, is DSGVTQTPKHLITATGQRVTLRCSPRSGDLSVYWYQQSLDQGLQFLIQYYNGEERAKGNILERFSAQQFPDLHSELNLSSLELGDSALYFCASSAYSGDGYEQYFGPGTRLTVT.

The rearrangement links TRBV5-1 to TRBJ2-7; the D gene is possibly TRBD2 (6 bases). The ends were cut back, 0 bases at V and 2 bases at J, with 12 bases in the middle. There are 15 residues in the CDR3. Germline CDR1 reads SGHRS; CDR2 reads YFSETQ. In DNA, the CDR3 is TGCGCCAGCAGCTTGGGTCCTAGCGCCACCTACGAGCAGTACTTC. It encodes CASSLGPSATYEQYF.

This sequence joins TRBV7-3 and TRBJ2-1; D gene ambiguous. CDR1 SGHTA and CDR2 FQGTGA come from the germline V gene. The CDR3 length is 15 residues. The V and J ends lost 5 bases and 3 bases respectively, with 14 bases between them. DNA for the CDR3: TGTGCCAGCAGCCACAGCACTATAGGCTACAATGAGCAGTTCTTC. It translates to CASSHSTIGYNEQFF.

The rearrangement joins TRBV10-2 to TRBJ2-2, with 7 bases that match TRBD1. V lost 8 bases to trimming and J lost 0 bases; unmatched junction nucleotides: 6. The CDR3 has 15 amino acids. CDR1 WSHSY and CDR2 SAAADI come from the germline V gene. The CDR3 DNA is TGCGCCAGCTATACTCAGGGGGCGAACACCGGGGAGCTGTTTTTT. Translation gives CASYTQGANTGELFF.

There are a few counts of this clone. V usage is TRBV7-9 and J usage is TRBJ2-2; D not resolved. Trimming stripped 3 bases from V and 2 bases from J, with 7 bases between. From germline, CDR1 is SEHNR and CDR2 FQNEAQ (reference sequence). This CDR3 is 14 amino acids long. The CDR3 reads CASSLDVNTGELFF. CDR3 DNA sequence: TGTGCCAGCAGCTTGGACGTAAACACCGGGGAGCTGTTTTTT. The full variable domain, rest sourced from reference TRBV7-9 and TRBJ2-2, is DTGVSQNPRHKITKRGQNVTFRCDPISEHNRLYWYRQTLGQGPEFLTYFQNEAQLEKSRLLSDRFSAERPKGSFSTLEIQRTEQGDSAMYLCASSLDVNTGELFFGEGSRLTVL.

V is TRBV7-2 and J is TRBJ2-5; D tentatively fits TRBD1 or TRBD2 (6 bases each). From germline, CDR1 is SGHTA and CDR2 FQGNSA. Trimming took 5 bases from V and 9 from J, leaving 25 bases between them. The CDR3 extends over 16 amino acids. The CDR3 nucleotides are TGTGCCAGCAGCGGTGTGTGGGGGCTGGAGGGTGAGGCCCAGTACTTC. Protein product: CASSGVWGLEGEAQYF. The whole variable domain, remainder taken from reference TRBV7-2 and TRBJ2-5, is GAGVSQSPSNKVTEKGKDVELRCDPISGHTALYWYRQSLGQGLEFLIYFQGNSAPDKSGLPSDRFSAERTGGSVSTLTIQRTQQEDSAVYLCASSGVWGLEGEAQYFGPGTRLLVL.

The chain recombines TRBV10-3 with TRBJ2-1; 11 nucleotides agree with TRBD2. CDR3 length: 13 residues. Per the germline V gene, CDR1 is ENHRY and CDR2 is SYGVKD. Trimming removed 7 bases from V and 7 bases from J; junction bases left unmatched: 3. The CDR3 DNA is TGTGCCATCACCCCTAGCGGGGGGAATGAGCAGTTCTTC. Its translation: CAITPSGGNEQFF.

V is TRBV11-3 and J is TRBJ2-5; D might be TRBD1 or TRBD2, each matching 6 bases. CDR1 is SGHNT, CDR2 YENEEA, per germline. This CDR3 is 15 amino acids long. Trimming cost V 5 bases and J 5 bases, with 18 bases left between them. The CDR3 DNA reads as TGTGCCAGCAGCCCCGGGACTCTCGGACAGGAGACCCAGTACTTC. Its translation is CASSPGTLGQETQYF. Variable domain in full (rest from reference TRBV11-3 and TRBJ2-5): EAGVVQSPRYKIIEKKQPVAFWCNPISGHNTLYWYLQNLGQGPELLIRYENEEAVDDSQLPKDRFSAERLKGVDSTLKIQPAELGDSAVYLCASSPGTLGQETQYFGPGTRLLVL.

The rearrangement links TRBV4-2 to TRBJ2-3, with TRBD2 matching over 7 bases. This CDR3 is 17 amino acids long. CDR1 is LGHNA and CDR2 is YNFKEQ in the germline V gene. Trimming removed 0 bases from V and 3 bases from J; junction bases left unmatched: 9. The CDR3 sequence: CASSQDLGGRSTDTQYF. CDR3 DNA: TGTGCCAGCAGCCAAGATTTGGGAGGGAGGTCGACAGATACGCAGTATTTT.

This rearrangement joins TRBV28 to TRBJ1-2; 9 bases align to TRBD1. The CDR3 extends over 14 amino acids. Germline trimming cut 6 bases from V and 7 bases from J; bases unmatched to any gene: 9. Germline CDR1 and CDR2: MDHEN and SYDVKM. The CDR3 nucleotides read TGTGCCAGCAGCCCCCAACAGGGGGCGAGTGGCTACACCTTC. Residues: CASSPQQGASGYTF.

V usage is TRBV18 and J usage is TRBJ1-1; D is uncertain. Trimming shortened V by 3 bases and J by 1 base, and 12 bases separated the two germline ends. Per the germline V gene, CDR1 is KGHSH and CDR2 is LQKENI. The CDR3 runs to 15 residues. DNA for the CDR3: TGTGCCAGCTCACCGTGGATAGACCCGAACACTGAAGCTTTCTTT. Residues: CASSPWIDPNTEAFF.

As regards this clone: In the same sample, other DNA sequences code for this CDR3. The chain carries TRBV27 and TRBJ2-6; no clear D gene. The length of the CDR3 is 13 residues. Germline-derived CDR1 and CDR2 are MNHEY and SMNVEV (reference sequence). The ends were cut back, 8 bases at V and 0 bases at J, with 5 bases in the middle. DNA for the CDR3: TGTGCCAGCCGGTCCTCTGGGGCCAACGTCCTGACTTTC. Its protein product is CASRSSGANVLTF.

The sample holds one count of this clone. V usage is TRBV7-3 and J usage is TRBJ1-1, with D possibly being TRBD1 (5 bases). V was shortened by 5 bases and J by 0 bases, with 13 bases between the two germline ends. Germline assignment: CDR1 SGHTA and CDR2 FQGTGA. The CDR3 extends over 15 amino acids. In DNA form, the CDR3 reads TGTGCCAGCAGCCCCGGGGGGGGTGTGAACACTGAAGCTTTCTTT. Residues: CASSPGGGVNTEAFF.

In the case of this clone: Other DNA sequences in the same sample also yield this CDR3. This chain connects TRBV5-4 to TRBJ2-5; 7 bases agree with TRBD2. The CDR3 consists of 14 residues. Germline V lookup: CDR1 SGHNT, CDR2 YYREEE (reference sequence). Trimming removed 4 bases from V and 2 bases from J; junction bases left unmatched: 5. CDR3 loop: CASSLRGGQETQYF. CDR3 in DNA: TGTGCCAGCAGCCTTAGGGGAGGGCAAGAGACCCAGTACTTC.

The table lists this clone with a count of one. This chain joins TRBV6-5 and TRBJ1-4, with unresolved D. Trimming took 8 bases from V and 0 from J, leaving 10 bases between them. Germline V gene lookup returns CDR1 MNHEY and CDR2 SVGAGI. The length of the CDR3 is 14 residues. CDR3 in DNA: TGTGCCAGCGGTATAAAACCAACTAATGAAAAACTGTTTTTT. It is translated as CASGIKPTNEKLFF.

The chain carries TRBV28 and TRBJ1-2; a possible D gene is TRBD1 (5 bases). CDR3 length: 13 amino acids. V lost 4 bases and J lost 5, with 11 bases in between. The germline gives CDR1 MDHEN, CDR2 SYDVKM. The CDR3 here is CASSSYRLYGYTF. CDR3 DNA sequence: TGTGCCAGCAGTTCATACAGGTTATATGGCTACACCTTC.

Concerning this clone itself: The sample carries other DNA sequences with the same CDR3. This chain uses TRBV5-4 with TRBJ2-2; a weak D match, TRBD1 (5 bases). V was shortened by 5 bases and J by 1 base, with 12 bases between the two germline ends. This CDR3 is built from 15 residues. The germline V gene has CDR1 SGHNT and CDR2 YYREEE (reference sequence). CDR3 bases: TGTGCCAGCAGTTTAGACAGTGGGAACACCGGGGAGCTGTTTTTT. Amino acid sequence: CASSLDSGNTGELFF.

A word on this clone: The same CDR3 also results from other DNA sequences found in this sample. V and J are TRBV30 and TRBJ1-1; the match to TRBD1 covers 11 bases. The V segment lost 3 bases and the J segment 1 base; nucleotides outside the gene matches: 1. The germline CDR1 and CDR2 sequences are GTSNPN and SVGIG (reference sequence). The CDR3 loop spans 14 amino acids. The CDR3: CAWSGTGGNTEAFF. The CDR3 nucleotides are TGTGCCTGGAGCGGGACAGGGGGGAACACTGAAGCTTTCTTT. Variable domain in full (rest from reference TRBV30 and TRBJ1-1): SQTIHQWPATLVQPVGSPLSLECTVEGTSNPNLYWYRQAAGRGLQLLFYSVGIGQISSEVPQNLSASRPQDRQFILSSKKLLLSDSGFYLCAWSGTGGNTEAFFGQGTRLTVV.

The V call is TRBV6-5, the J call TRBJ2-7; unclear D gene. Trimming removed 4 bases from V and 5 bases from J, with 18 bases in between. CDR1 is MNHEY and CDR2 is SVGAGI in the germline V gene. The CDR3 is made up of 15 amino acids. The CDR3 reads CASSFGRSVPHEQYF. The CDR3 coding sequence is TGTGCCAGCAGTTTCGGTAGGAGTGTCCCCCACGAGCAGTACTTC.